Each of the 14 T cell receptor beta chains below was sequenced from the same sample in a study of regulatory T cells in long-lasting Graves disease. Time point noted: newly diagnosed GD, antithyroid drugs for less than 3 months. Preparation of the TCR library used RNA extracted from PBMCs. Researchers made TCR beta libraries by using iRepertoire HTBI primers and running Arm-PCR on CDR3 regions. TCRdb used MiXCR to reprocess the multiplex PCR reads, holding one entry per CDR3 protein. The data contain fewer than 500,000 distinct CDR3 sequences, under 20% of them singletons. This same sample was also taken into another study, of T cells in Graves' hyperthyroidism and ophthalmopathy.

The source material was peripheral blood mononuclear cells (PBMCs), sampled at new diagnosis, from a patient treated with antithyroid drugs. These receptors were obtained from a man aged 40-49 years with Graves disease.

This clonotype was seen ten or more times. The chain couples TRBV20-1 to TRBJ2-1; D may match TRBD1 or TRBD2 (5 bases each). V dropped 6 bases and J dropped 10 bases, with 25 bases sitting between them. The CDR3 runs 15 residues. Germline loops: CDR1 DFQATT, CDR2 SNEGSKA (reference sequence). CDR3 DNA: TGCAGTGCGGCGATGGCGGGCAAGGGACCTCAGGAGCAGTTCTTC. Translating gives CSAAMAGKGPQEQFF.

There are many counts of this clonotype. Here the CDR3 omits its conserved ending phenylalanine or tryptophan, so a read error is the likely source. The chain recombines TRBV6-2 or TRBV6-3 with TRBJ2-1, with TRBD2 matching over 7 bases. Per the germline V gene, CDR1 is MNHEY and CDR2 is SVGEGT. This CDR3 is 18 amino acids long. V shed 3 bases, J shed 0 bases, and the junction held 11 bases outside the gene matches. Written as DNA, the CDR3 is TGTGCCAGCAGTTATGAGCGGGGACGCGGGAGCTCCTACAATGAGCAGTTCTCC. Its protein product is CASSYERGRGSSYNEQFS.

V and J are TRBV6-5 and TRBJ2-4, with D perhaps being TRBD1 or TRBD2 (5 bases each). Trimming took 2 bases from V and 0 from J, leaving 23 bases between them. This CDR3 spans 20 amino acids. The germline V gene encodes CDR1 MNHEY and CDR2 SVGAGI. The CDR3 DNA sequence: TGTGCCAGCAGTTACCCCGGGGCCCTTTCGCTCAGAAAAGCCAAAAACATTCAGTACTTC. It yields the protein CASSYPGALSLRKAKNIQYF.

In its sample, this clonotype was seen many times. The rearrangement joins TRBV2 to TRBJ2-5; D remains ambiguous. The CDR3 length is 14 residues. Trimming cost V 3 bases and J 2 bases, with 10 bases left between them. Per germline, CDR1 SNHLY and CDR2 FYNNEI. The CDR3 DNA is TGTGCCAGCAGTGAGGACGTGGGGCAAGAGACCCAGTACTTC. Translating gives CASSEDVGQETQYF.

This clonotype was recorded at least ten times. V is TRBV11-2 and J is TRBJ2-5; TRBD1 matches 11 bases. The V gene end was trimmed by 5 bases and the J gene end by 4 bases; junction bases not matched to a gene: 9. The CDR3 length is 16 residues. CDR1 is SGHAT and CDR2 is FQNNGV in the germline V gene. The CDR3 sequence: CASSNGDRGSGETQYF. CDR3 DNA: TGTGCCAGCAGCAACGGGGACAGGGGGTCGGGAGAGACCCAGTACTTC.

With regard to this clonotype: A much larger clone differs from this one at a single base, so this may be a read error. This chain links TRBV25-1 with TRBJ1-1, with D unresolved. This CDR3 is built from 13 residues. V lost 3 bases and J 4 bases, leaving 9 bases between the germline ends. Germline CDR1 MGHDK, CDR2 SYGVNS. This CDR3 reads CASSEDRRTEAFF. CDR3 coding DNA: TGTGCCAGCAGTGAGGATCGGCGCACTGAAGCTTTCTTT.

This clonotype appeared many times. The V call is TRBV29-1, the J call TRBJ2-1; 9 positions agree with TRBD1. The J segment lost 5 bases and the V segment lost 4 bases, leaving 6 bases of the junction unmatched. The germline gives CDR1 SQVTM, CDR2 ANQGSEA. The CDR3 has 14 amino acids. The CDR3 DNA reads as TGCAGCGTTGGGCGACAGGGGGTGGACAATGAGCAGTTCTTC. It codes for CSVGRQGVDNEQFF.

This clonotype was recorded at least ten times. V and J are TRBV11-3 and TRBJ2-2; D is undetermined. The length of the CDR3 is 13 residues. Germline V gene lookup returns CDR1 SGHNT and CDR2 YENEEA. V was cut by 5 bases and J by 8 bases, with 12 bases left in between. As DNA, the CDR3 is TGTGCCAGCAGCGAGATTCTGGGGGGGGAGCTGTTTTTT. This encodes CASSEILGGELFF.

Notes on this clonotype: A single base separates this from a much larger clone, so it may be a read error. CDR3 coding DNA: TGTGCCAGCAGTGAATTGGCTAGCGGGAGCGGTGAGCAGTTCTTC. Amino acids: CASSELASGSGEQFF. The V call is TRBV2, the J call TRBJ2-1, with 10 bases identical to TRBD2. Trimming at V came to 2 bases and at J to 9 bases, leaving 7 bases not matched to a gene. There are 15 residues in the CDR3. Per the germline V gene, CDR1 is SNHLY and CDR2 is FYNNEI. The full variable domain, rest sourced from reference TRBV2 and TRBJ2-1, is EPEVTQTPSHQVTQMGQEVILRCVPISNHLYFYWYRQILGQKVEFLVSFYNNEISEKSEIFDDQFSVERPDGSNFTLKIRSTKLEDSAMYFCASSELASGSGEQFFGPGTRLTVL.

This clonotype was picked up a small number of times. In nucleotides, the CDR3 is TGTGCCAGCAGGAATTCAGGGGGCGATGAAGCTTTCTTT. It codes for CASRNSGGDEAFF. This chain uses TRBV6-2 or TRBV6-3 with TRBJ1-1; 8 nucleotides align to TRBD1. The CDR3 spans 13 residues. With V trimmed by 6 bases and J by 7 bases, 7 bases remained unmatched. Germline values: CDR1 MNHEY, CDR2 SVGEGT.

The chain employs TRBV7-3 and TRBJ2-1; D is tentatively TRBD1 or TRBD2 (5 bases each). The J call may be in error: the DNA end matches TRBJ2-5 better. This CDR3 contains 14 residues. Germline V gene sequence: CDR1 SGHTA, CDR2 FQGTGA. The CDR3 DNA reads as TGTGCCAGCAGCTTAAATGGGGGTTTAGAGACCCAGTACTTC. The encoded protein is CASSLNGGLETQYF.

This clonotype has a handful of counts. This chain links TRBV29-1 with TRBJ2-1, with D perhaps TRBD1 (5 bases). Germline-derived CDR1 and CDR2 are SQVTM and ANQGSEA. V lost 5 bases, J lost 7 bases, and 12 bases lay in between. The CDR3 has 12 residues. CDR3 coding DNA: TGCAGCGTTCGTAAGGCAGGGAATGAGCAGTTCTTC. It encodes CSVRKAGNEQFF.

This rearrangement joins TRBV29-1 to TRBJ2-7; 7 bases line up with TRBD1. The length of the CDR3 is 14 residues. Per the germline V gene, CDR1 is SQVTM and CDR2 is ANQGSEA. The V and J ends lost 0 bases and 6 bases, in that order; junction bases with no gene match: 8. CDR3 sequence (DNA): TGCAGCGTTGAAGATAGAAGGGGGCAGAGCGAGCAGTACTTC. It encodes CSVEDRRGQSEQYF.

For this clonotype: A much larger clonotype is one base distant, so this may be a read error. The genes are TRBV3-1 and TRBJ2-5; D gene ambiguous. This CDR3 region has 14 residues. Germline CDR1 reads LGHDT; CDR2 reads YNNKEL (reference sequence). Deletions cut 1 base from V and 11 bases from J, with 17 bases between. Written as DNA, the CDR3 is TGTGCCAGCAGCCAAGCCGCAGTTCCCAATGAGCAGTACTTC. It codes for CASSQAAVPNEQYF.